The T cell receptor (beta chain) under discussion was sequenced for a study of T cell responses to AZD1222 COVID-19 vaccine. Repertoires were generated with immunoSEQ multiplex PCR, while TCRdb's copy carries only in-frame clones and drops some. The sample contains some 97,000 clones, around nine tenths of which appear only once. CDR1 SGHDN and CDR2 FVKESK come from the germline V gene. V gave up 2 bases and J gave up 4 bases, with 11 bases separating them. This CDR3 is 14 amino acids long. The rearrangement joins TRBV14 to TRBJ1-2; D remains unclear. Here the sequenced sample was peripheral blood, taken on day 0 of AZD1222 vaccination. The clonotype was recovered from an adult in good health. The CDR3 region is CASSQTSRGYGYTF. The CDR3 coding sequence is TGTGCCAGCAGCCAAACATCCCGGGGCTATGGCTACACCTTC.